The 27 T cell receptor beta chains in this list originate from one sample, sequenced in a study of blood T cell repertoires in COVID-19. The data were produced by immunoSEQ multiplex PCR, yet TCRdb's version contains in-frame clones alone and is incomplete. The sample includes about 300,000 clones, around nine tenths of them seen just once. Sequencing was done on a sample of PBMCs or T cells enriched from blood (not recorded which). These receptor sequences come from a woman between 45 and 60 years old who had been exposed to COVID-19.

This sequence joins TRBV2 and TRBJ2-7, with D unresolved. Per germline, CDR1 SNHLY and CDR2 FYNNEI. Trimming took 2 bases from V and 3 from J, leaving 5 bases between them. The CDR3 contains 12 residues. The CDR3: CASSEFVYEQYF. Here the CDR3 DNA reads TGTGCCAGCAGTGAATTCGTCTACGAGCAGTACTTC.

The V gene is TRBV3-1 (or the pseudogene TRBV3-2), the J gene TRBJ2-2; 10 bases are shared with TRBD2. Germline trimming cut 4 bases from V and 1 base from J; bases unmatched to any gene: 6. Germline CDR1 LGHDT, CDR2 YNNKEL (reference sequence). The CDR3 loop spans 17 amino acids. DNA for the CDR3: TGTGCCAGCAGCCGGAGTAGCGGGGGGAAGAACACCGGGGAGCTGTTTTTT. Protein: CASSRSSGGKNTGELFF.

This clone was detected only a few times. The chain recombines TRBV29-1 with TRBJ2-1; TRBD2 agrees at 7 bases. The CDR3 is 13 residues long. Germline loops: CDR1 SQVTM, CDR2 ANQGSEA. V dropped 6 bases and J dropped 7; count of bases not matched to a gene: 9. CDR3 in DNA: TGCAGCGTCCGAGGGGACTATGGAAATGAGCAGTTCTTC. Protein sequence: CSVRGDYGNEQFF.

The chain joins TRBV7-9 to TRBJ2-7; D perhaps matches TRBD2 (6 bases). Germline loops: CDR1 SEHNR, CDR2 FQNEAQ (reference sequence). The V end was cut by 11 bases, the J end by 5 bases, with 13 bases between. The CDR3 totals 11 residues. The CDR3 DNA reads as TGTGCCGGGGGACTTGCAGACGAGCAGTACTTC. Its protein product is CAGGLADEQYF.

V gene TRBV2 combines with J gene TRBJ2-2; tentative D call: TRBD2 (5 bases). The length of the CDR3 is 14 residues. CDR1 is SNHLY, CDR2 FYNNEI, per germline. Between the trimmed V and J ends, which lost 4 bases and 0 bases, there was a span of 6 bases. The CDR3, as DNA: TGTGCCAGCAGTGTCGGGGCGAACACCGGGGAGCTGTTTTTT. Translation gives CASSVGANTGELFF. Drawing the rest from reference TRBV2 and TRBJ2-2, the complete variable domain is EPEVTQTPSHQVTQMGQEVILRCVPISNHLYFYWYRQILGQKVEFLVSFYNNEISEKSEIFDDQFSVERPDGSNFTLKIRSTKLEDSAMYFCASSVGANTGELFFGEGSRLTVL.

The chain couples TRBV18 to TRBJ1-5; TRBD1 might be the D (6 bases). The CDR3 runs 14 residues. With 5 bases removed from V and 5 bases from J, the gap between germline ends came to 13 bases. Per germline, CDR1 KGHSH and CDR2 LQKENI. This CDR3 is CASSKGEGYQPQHF. CDR3 DNA sequence: TGTGCCAGCTCAAAGGGGGAAGGGTATCAGCCCCAGCATTTT.

V and J are TRBV7-6 and TRBJ1-3; 8 positions agree with TRBD1. Germline V gene lookup returns CDR1 SGHVS and CDR2 FNYEAQ. The trim removed 6 bases at V and 2 bases at J, leaving 6 bases unmatched. The CDR3 sequence is 15 residues long. The CDR3 region has the DNA TGTGCCAGCAGTCCTACAGGGGGTACTGGAAACACCATATATTTT. It codes for CASSPTGGTGNTIYF.

The J gene is TRBJ2-1, the V gene TRBV28; TRBD2 matches 8 bases. The junction had 5 bases not matched to a gene; V was cut back by 8 bases and J by 2 bases. Looked up from germline, CDR1 is MDHEN and CDR2 is SYDVKM. The CDR3 is made up of 14 amino acids. The CDR3 reads CASYGGATYNEQFF. CDR3 nucleotides: TGTGCCAGCTACGGGGGGGCCACCTACAATGAGCAGTTCTTC. The full variable domain, its missing parts supplied by reference TRBV28 and TRBJ2-1, is DVKVTQSSRYLVKRTGEKVFLECVQDMDHENMFWYRQDPGLGLRLIYFSYDVKMKEKGDIPEGYSVSREKKERFSLILESASTNQTSMYLCASYGGATYNEQFFGPGTRLTVL.

The rearrangement joins TRBV28 to TRBJ1-5; D is possibly TRBD1 (6 bases). V was trimmed by 6 bases and J by 2 bases, leaving 14 bases between them. This CDR3 contains 15 residues. CDR1 MDHEN and CDR2 SYDVKM come from the germline V gene. The CDR3 spells CASSIGGAGNQPQHF. Written as DNA, the CDR3 is TGTGCCAGCAGCATAGGGGGGGCGGGCAATCAGCCCCAGCATTTT.

This chain uses TRBV6-5 with TRBJ1-2; 8 positions agree with TRBD1. V lost 4 bases to trimming and J lost 5 bases; unmatched junction nucleotides: 9. The CDR3 has 15 residues. In germline, CDR1 is MNHEY, CDR2 SVGAGI. CDR3 sequence reads: CASSSINGQGYGYTF. CDR3 sequence (DNA): TGTGCCAGCAGTTCCATTAACGGACAGGGATATGGCTACACCTTC.

This sequence joins TRBV5-1 and TRBJ1-2, with D perhaps TRBD1 (6 bases). Germline V gene lookup returns CDR1 SGHRS and CDR2 YFSETQ. This CDR3 has 13 residues. With 3 bases removed from V and 4 bases from J, the gap between germline ends came to 10 bases. The chain's CDR3 is CASSSRDIYGYTF. The DNA of the CDR3 is TGCGCCAGCAGCTCCCGGGACATCTATGGCTACACCTTC.

The chain is built from TRBV27 and TRBJ2-3; a possible D gene is TRBD2 (6 bases). CDR3 size: 15 residues. Trimming cost V 0 bases and J 3 bases, with 10 bases left between them. Germline CDR1 reads MNHEY; CDR2 reads SMNVEV (reference sequence). In DNA, the CDR3 is TGTGCCAGCAGTTTATCCGGGGGAAGGACAGATACGCAGTATTTT. It translates to CASSLSGGRTDTQYF.

This chain links TRBV15 with TRBJ2-5, with a possible D match to TRBD1 (6 bases). The CDR3 spans 15 residues. Between the trimmed V and J ends, which lost 1 base and 3 bases, there was a span of 12 bases. The germline V gene has CDR1 LNHNV and CDR2 YYDKDF (reference sequence). The CDR3 bases are TGTGCCACCAGCAGAGTGTACAGGGTTGAAGAGACCCAGTACTTC. This codes for CATSRVYRVEETQYF.

J is TRBJ2-7 and V is TRBV5-1; D may be TRBD1 (5 bases). The CDR3 has 12 residues. Germline V CDR1 and CDR2: SGHRS, YFSETQ. Trimming pared 4 bases from V and 3 bases from J, leaving 8 bases between. CDR3 region: CASSGADYEQYF. The CDR3 DNA reads TGCGCCAGCAGCGGGGCGGACTACGAGCAGTACTTC.

V and J are TRBV5-6 and TRBJ1-2; possibly TRBD1 for D (6 bases). The CDR3 sequence is 14 residues long. Trimming shortened V by 4 bases and J by 5 bases, and 15 bases separated the two germline ends. Looked up from germline, CDR1 is SGHDT and CDR2 is YYEEEE. CDR3 protein: CASSPPAQGYGYTF. CDR3 in DNA: TGTGCCAGCAGCCCCCCAGCGCAGGGGTATGGCTACACCTTC.

This clone was counted between two and nine times. The chain has TRBV5-1 and TRBJ1-4, with 7 bases fitting TRBD1. CDR3 size: 15 residues. The germline gives CDR1 SGHRS, CDR2 YFSETQ. V gave up 0 bases and J gave up 5 bases; unmatched junction bases: 4. CDR3 protein: CASSLASQGNEKLFF. The CDR3 DNA sequence: TGCGCCAGCAGCTTGGCCTCACAGGGGAATGAAAAACTGTTTTTT.

The chain uses TRBV24-1 and TRBJ1-5; possible D gene TRBD1, 6 bases. The V gene's germline CDR1 is KGHDR and CDR2 SFDVKD. The CDR3 has 15 residues. V was cut by 7 bases and J by 2 bases, with 14 bases left in between. The chain's CDR3 is CATSRGGEGNQPQHF. CDR3 coding DNA: TGTGCCACCAGCAGAGGGGGAGAGGGCAATCAGCCCCAGCATTTT.

V is TRBV3-1 (or the pseudogene TRBV3-2) and J is TRBJ2-2; D is perhaps TRBD2 (5 bases). Germline V gives CDR1 LGHDT, CDR2 YNNKEL (reference sequence). V was clipped by 4 bases and J by 6 bases, with 12 bases between them. This CDR3 region has 14 residues. CDR3 loop: CASSRPHGAGELFF. The CDR3 DNA is TGTGCCAGCAGCCGACCGCACGGGGCCGGGGAGCTGTTTTTT.

The CDR3, as DNA: TGTGCCAGCAGGGACAGGGTGAAAATCACTGAAGCTTTCTTT. Protein product: CASRDRVKITEAFF. The gene calls are TRBV2 and TRBJ1-1; 8 bases fit TRBD1. V shed 6 bases, J shed 4 bases, and the junction held 7 bases outside the gene matches. The CDR3 is made up of 14 amino acids. The germline V gene encodes CDR1 SNHLY and CDR2 FYNNEI. Full variable domain (rest looked up from reference TRBV2 and TRBJ1-1): EPEVTQTPSHQVTQMGQEVILRCVPISNHLYFYWYRQILGQKVEFLVSFYNNEISEKSEIFDDQFSVERPDGSNFTLKIRSTKLEDSAMYFCASRDRVKITEAFFGQGTRLTVV.

The V and J genes are TRBV3-1 (or the pseudogene TRBV3-2) and TRBJ1-6; TRBD1 might be the D (6 bases). The CDR3 length is 17 residues. The germline CDR1 and CDR2 sequences are LGHDT and YNNKEL (reference sequence). Trimming stripped 6 bases from V and 0 bases from J, with 15 bases between. This CDR3 is CASSSDGQSSYNSPLHF. In DNA, the CDR3 is TGTGCCAGCAGTAGTGATGGACAGAGCTCCTATAATTCACCCCTCCACTTT.

The chain recombines TRBV2 with TRBJ2-2; D possibly corresponds to TRBD2 (5 bases). Germline V gives CDR1 SNHLY, CDR2 FYNNEI. V was shortened by 6 bases and J by 1 base, with 9 bases between the two germline ends. This CDR3 region has 14 residues. The CDR3 DNA reads TGTGCCAGCAGCCAGAGGGTGAACACCGGGGAGCTGTTTTTT. As protein: CASSQRVNTGELFF.

This clone was picked up a small number of times. This chain links TRBV5-1 with TRBJ1-2, with 7 bases matching TRBD1. V lost 0 bases and J lost 4; bases outside the gene matches: 6. Germline CDR1 SGHRS, CDR2 YFSETQ. This CDR3 has 15 residues. The CDR3 loop reads CASSLGDSPIYGYTF. CDR3 DNA: TGCGCCAGCAGCTTGGGGGACAGCCCGATCTATGGCTACACCTTC.

The chain employs TRBV10-2 and TRBJ2-7; TRBD2 is a possible D gene (7 bases). The CDR3 is made up of 15 amino acids. With 2 bases removed from V and 8 bases from J, the gap between germline ends came to 19 bases. The germline gives CDR1 WSHSY, CDR2 SAAADI. CDR3 region: CASSEEGGTRGKQYF. CDR3 coding DNA: TGCGCCAGCAGTGAGGAGGGGGGGACGCGTGGAAAGCAGTACTTC.

This sequence joins TRBV5-6 and TRBJ2-7; D is perhaps TRBD1 (5 bases). This CDR3 contains 13 residues. Trimming took 1 base from V and 3 from J, leaving 8 bases between them. CDR1 SGHDT and CDR2 YYEEEE come from the germline V gene. Written as DNA, the CDR3 is TGTGCCAGCAGCTTGCGGCAGGGCTACGAGCAGTACTTC. Amino acid sequence: CASSLRQGYEQYF.

This chain joins TRBV27 and TRBJ2-1, with D possibly matching TRBD1 (6 bases). Germline V CDR1 and CDR2: MNHEY, SMNVEV (reference sequence). V lost 7 bases and J 0 bases, leaving 7 bases between the germline ends. The CDR3 is 13 amino acids. The CDR3 sequence is CASTDSSYNEQFF. Here the CDR3 DNA reads TGTGCCAGCACGGACAGCTCCTACAATGAGCAGTTCTTC.

This chain connects TRBV24-1 to TRBJ2-3; unclear D gene. The germline CDR1 and CDR2 sequences are KGHDR and SFDVKD. V was clipped by 1 base and J by 6 bases, with 7 bases between them. This CDR3 has 13 amino acids. CDR3 residues: CATSDFLTDTQYF. In DNA form, the CDR3 reads TGTGCCACCAGTGATTTTCTAACGGATACGCAGTATTTT.

The chain has TRBV5-1 and TRBJ2-1; perhaps TRBD2 as D (5 bases). The V end was cut by 0 bases, the J end by 7 bases, with 5 bases between. Germline-derived CDR1 and CDR2 are SGHRS and YFSETQ. This CDR3 is built from 12 residues. In DNA form, the CDR3 reads TGCGCCAGCAGCTTGGGAGGGAATGAGCAGTTCTTC. It yields the protein CASSLGGNEQFF.